The 18 T cell receptor beta chains below were found in one sample sequenced in a study of T cell repertoires and HLA-DP antigens. TCRdb's table, derived via immunoSEQ multiplex PCR, lists solely in-frame clones and lacks some. The repertoire consists of over 100,000 clones, with 80% to 95% occurring once and the leading ten covering about 0.25%. No cognate antigen is known for these TCRs. Sample: CD4+ T cells from PBMCs. These receptor sequences come from a woman under 30 in good health and CMV-seronegative.

The genes are TRBV5-5 and TRBJ2-7; TRBD1 matches at 9 bases. The CDR3 has 14 amino acids. Germline CDR1 and CDR2: SGHKS and YYEKEE (reference sequence). V lost 3 bases, J lost 3 bases, and 4 bases stayed unmatched. CDR3 protein: CASSSWTGVYEQYF. Here the CDR3 DNA reads TGTGCCAGCAGCTCCTGGACAGGGGTCTACGAGCAGTACTTC.

This chain connects TRBV7-2 to TRBJ2-7; a weak D match, TRBD2 (5 bases). The CDR3 totals 13 residues. CDR1 is SGHTA, CDR2 FQGNSA, per germline. Trimming left V 5 bases short and J 2 bases short, with 10 bases between. The CDR3 coding sequence is TGTGCCAGCAGCCTGGGAGACACCTACGAGCAGTACGTC. This sequence encodes CASSLGDTYEQYV.

The chain joins TRBV4-1 to TRBJ1-3, with a tentative D call TRBD1 (5 bases). This CDR3 has 13 amino acids. V lost 4 bases to trimming and J lost 5 bases, with 9 bases between them. The germline gives CDR1 MGHRA, CDR2 YSYEKL. The CDR3, as DNA: TGCGCCAGCAGCCGTGACAGACGAAACACCATATATTTT. It translates to CASSRDRRNTIYF.

The chain links TRBV29-1 to TRBJ1-2; unclear D gene. The length of the CDR3 is 13 residues. Trimming pared 6 bases from V and 0 bases from J, leaving 11 bases between. The germline CDR1 and CDR2 sequences are SQVTM and ANQGSEA. In DNA, the CDR3 is TGCAGCGTCCATCCCCGGGCTAACTATGGCTACACCTTC. Protein sequence: CSVHPRANYGYTF.

V usage is TRBV19 and J usage is TRBJ1-5, with 10 bases identical to TRBD1. This CDR3 is 16 amino acids long. J was trimmed by 7 bases and V by 5 bases; bases with no gene match: 11. CDR1 is LNHDA and CDR2 is SQIVND in the germline V gene (reference sequence). CDR3 protein: CASSAHRDRGVQPQHF. The CDR3 DNA reads as TGTGCCAGTAGTGCACACCGGGACAGGGGAGTCCAGCCCCAGCATTTT.

This clone is a singleton in its sample. The gene calls are TRBV28 and TRBJ2-7, with 8 bases aligning to TRBD1. Germline V lookup: CDR1 MDHEN, CDR2 SYDVKM. V shed 5 bases and J 4 bases; nucleotides not matched to a gene: 10. The CDR3 length is 15 residues. Written as DNA, the CDR3 is TGTGCCAGCAGTGGGACCGGACAGGGTTTGTACGAGCAGTACTTC. Protein sequence: CASSGTGQGLYEQYF.

The chain links TRBV7-8 to TRBJ2-2, with D possibly called TRBD1 or TRBD2 (5 bases each). The CDR3 sequence is 15 residues long. Germline loops: CDR1 SGHVS, CDR2 FQNEAQ. V lost 1 base to trimming and J lost 4 bases, with 10 bases between them. In DNA, the CDR3 is TGTGCCAGCAGCTTAGATGGGGGTCGCACCGGGGAGCTGTTTTTT. Its translation is CASSLDGGRTGELFF.

In its sample, this clone was seen once. The genes are TRBV5-4 and TRBJ2-2; 9 bases fit TRBD2. Germline CDR1 SGHNT, CDR2 YYREEE (reference sequence). CDR3 length: 15 amino acids. The V segment lost 6 bases and the J segment 5 bases; nucleotides outside the gene matches: 8. This CDR3 is CASTHSGSKTGELFF. CDR3 nucleotides: TGTGCCAGCACCCATAGCGGGAGTAAAACCGGGGAGCTGTTTTTT.

This chain connects TRBV19 to TRBJ1-5; no clear D. CDR3 length: 15 residues. The V end lost 3 bases, the J end lost 1 base, and 10 bases lay between the germline ends. Germline CDR1 and CDR2: LNHDA and SQIVND (reference sequence). The DNA of the CDR3 is TGTGCCAGTAGTATCCCCATGCGGAGCAATCAGCCCCAGCATTTT. It specifies CASSIPMRSNQPQHF.

This rearrangement joins TRBV14 to TRBJ1-3; 7 positions match TRBD1. Trimming cost V 1 base and J 0 bases; bases outside gene matches: 3. The CDR3 loop spans 16 amino acids. Germline V gene sequence: CDR1 SGHDN, CDR2 FVKESK. The CDR3: CASSQVTGDSGNTIYF. The CDR3 DNA reads as TGTGCCAGCAGCCAAGTCACAGGGGACTCTGGAAACACCATATATTTT.

The V call is TRBV5-1, the J call TRBJ2-1; unclear D gene. From germline, CDR1 is SGHRS and CDR2 YFSETQ. This CDR3 has 16 amino acids. V lost 2 bases, J lost 0 bases, and 12 bases lay in between. CDR3 loop: CASSFQLESSYNEQFF. Here the CDR3 DNA reads TGCGCCAGCAGCTTTCAGCTGGAAAGCTCCTACAATGAGCAGTTCTTC.

This sequence joins TRBV28 and TRBJ2-3; 8 nucleotides match TRBD2. Germline loops: CDR1 MDHEN, CDR2 SYDVKM. This CDR3 has 15 amino acids. The V and J ends lost 4 bases and 1 base, in that order; junction bases with no gene match: 4. The CDR3 coding sequence is TGTGCCAGCAGTTCGACGGGGGGGGGCACAGATACGCAGTATTTT. This sequence encodes CASSSTGGGTDTQYF.

The V call is TRBV28, the J call TRBJ2-7; 9 bases line up with TRBD2. The length of the CDR3 is 16 residues. CDR1 is MDHEN, CDR2 SYDVKM, per germline. J lost 7 bases, V lost 6 bases, and 16 bases had no gene match. This CDR3 is CASSRGGGGGILEQYF. The CDR3 DNA is TGTGCCAGCAGCCGCGGGGGGGGCGGAGGGATTCTGGAGCAGTACTTC.

V usage is TRBV6-1 and J usage is TRBJ2-1; 10 bases are a match to TRBD2. Trimming at V came to 3 bases and at J to 3 bases, leaving 11 bases not matched to a gene. Germline CDR1 MNHNS, CDR2 SASEGT. This CDR3 spans 18 amino acids. The CDR3 DNA follows: TGTGCCAGCAGTGATAGGCTAGCGGGAGTCCGCCTCTACAATGAGCAGTTCTTC. This codes for CASSDRLAGVRLYNEQFF.

The chain combines TRBV4-3 with TRBJ1-6; possibly TRBD1 for D (6 bases). CDR1 LGHNA and CDR2 YSLEER come from the germline V gene. The V and J ends lost 5 bases and 9 bases respectively, with 17 bases between them. The length of the CDR3 is 15 residues. This CDR3 is CASSSQGQGGSPLHF. The CDR3 DNA reads TGCGCCAGCAGCTCCCAGGGGCAGGGCGGTTCACCCCTCCACTTT.

The chain uses TRBV5-1 and TRBJ2-4; 7 bases line up with TRBD2. The CDR3 consists of 15 residues. From germline, CDR1 is SGHRS and CDR2 YFSETQ. The J segment lost 4 bases and the V segment lost 0 bases, leaving 4 bases of the junction unmatched. CDR3 region: CASSLGSAGKNIQYF. The CDR3 coding sequence is TGCGCCAGCAGCTTGGGCTCAGCGGGAAAAAACATTCAGTACTTC.

This chain links TRBV2 with TRBJ2-7; no clear D gene. Germline CDR1 and CDR2: SNHLY and FYNNEI. Trimming cost V 1 base and J 3 bases, with 4 bases left between them. The CDR3 runs 12 residues. CDR3 nucleotide sequence: TGTGCCAGCAGTGAAGGGGGCTACGAGCAGTACTTC. This translates into CASSEGGYEQYF.

The V and J genes are TRBV28 and TRBJ1-1; no clear D. This CDR3 comprises 11 residues. Deletions cut 2 bases from V and 11 bases from J, with 9 bases between. The germline CDR1 and CDR2 sequences are MDHEN and SYDVKM. Here the CDR3 reads CASSLRGIAFF. DNA of the CDR3: TGTGCCAGCAGTTTACGAGGGATCGCTTTCTTT.